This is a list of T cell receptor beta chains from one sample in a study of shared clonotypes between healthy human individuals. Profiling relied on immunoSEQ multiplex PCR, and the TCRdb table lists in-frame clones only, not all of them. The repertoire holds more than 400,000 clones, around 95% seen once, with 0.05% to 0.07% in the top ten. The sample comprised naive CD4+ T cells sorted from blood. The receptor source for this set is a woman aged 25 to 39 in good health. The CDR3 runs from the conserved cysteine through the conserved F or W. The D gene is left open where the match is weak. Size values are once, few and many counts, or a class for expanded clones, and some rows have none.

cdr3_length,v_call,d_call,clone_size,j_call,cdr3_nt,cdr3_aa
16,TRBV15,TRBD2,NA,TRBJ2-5,TGTGCCACCAGCCCTACTAGCGGGAGGCCCGGGGGGGACCAGTACTTC,CATSPTSGRPGGDQYF
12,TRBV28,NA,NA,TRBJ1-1,TGTGCCAGCAGTTCCGTGGCGGAGCTAGCTTTCTTT,CASSSVAELAFF
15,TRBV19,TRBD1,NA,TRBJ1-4,TGTGCCAGTAGTACTCCAGGGGGAACTAATGAAAAACTGTTTTTT,CASSTPGGTNEKLFF
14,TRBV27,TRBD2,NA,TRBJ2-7,TGTGCCAGCAGTTTAGGAGCGGGAAACTACGAGCAGTACTTC,CASSLGAGNYEQYF
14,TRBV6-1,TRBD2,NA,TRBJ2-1,TGTGCCAGCACCAGTCTAGCGGGTTACAATGAGCAGTTCTTC,CASTSLAGYNEQFF
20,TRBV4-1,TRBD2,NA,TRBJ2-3,TGCGCCAGCAGCCAAGAACTGGGACTAGCGGGAGTGAGAGGGACAGATACGCAGTATTTT,CASSQELGLAGVRGTDTQYF
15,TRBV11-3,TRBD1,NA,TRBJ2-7,TGTGCCAGCAGCCCAGGACAGGGAAGAGACTACGAGCAGTACTTC,CASSPGQGRDYEQYF
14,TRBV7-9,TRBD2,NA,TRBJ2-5,TGTGCCAGCAGCTTCCGTGCGGGAGGCGAGACCCAGTACTTC,CASSFRAGGETQYF
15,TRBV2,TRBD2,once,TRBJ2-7,TGTGCCAGCAGTGACTGGAGCGGGAGGTTATACGAGCAGTACTTC,CASSDWSGRLYEQYF
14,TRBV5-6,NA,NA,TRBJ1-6,TGTGCCAGCAGCTTGGCTGGCAGATATTCACCCCTCCACTTT,CASSLAGRYSPLHF
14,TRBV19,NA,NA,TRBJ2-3,TGTGCCAGTAAGTCGCGGGGCGGCACAGATACGCAGTATTTT,CASKSRGGTDTQYF
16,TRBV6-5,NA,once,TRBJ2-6,TGTGCCAGCAGTTACTCGTCAGCCTCTGGGGCCAACGTCCTGACTTTC,CASSYSSASGANVLTF
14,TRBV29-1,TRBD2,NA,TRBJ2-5,TGCAGCGTTGAACTAGCGGGAAATCAAGAGACCCAGTACTTC,CSVELAGNQETQYF
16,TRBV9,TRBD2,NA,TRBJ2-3,TGTGCCAGCAGCCAGAGAGTGTCTAGCGGGAGTGATACGCAGTATTTT,CASSQRVSSGSDTQYF
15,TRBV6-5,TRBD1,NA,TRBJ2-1,TGTGCCAGCAGACGGACCGGGACAGGGGTCAATGAGCAGTTCTTC,CASRRTGTGVNEQFF
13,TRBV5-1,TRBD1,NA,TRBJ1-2,TGCGCCAGCATTCACGGGACAGACTATGGCTACACCTTC,CASIHGTDYGYTF
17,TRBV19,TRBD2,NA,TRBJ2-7,TGTGCCAGTAGTATTGTCGCTAGCGGGATCGCTTCCTACGAGCAGTACTTC,CASSIVASGIASYEQYF
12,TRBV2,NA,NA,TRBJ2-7,TGTGCCAGCTCCATACAGATGTACGAGCAGTACTTC,CASSIQMYEQYF
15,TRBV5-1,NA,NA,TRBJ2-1,TGCGCCAGCAGCTTGGTGGCAGGGGGGCAAAATGAGCAGTTCTTC,CASSLVAGGQNEQFF
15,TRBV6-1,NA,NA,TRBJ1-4,TGTGCCAGCAGTGGGTCCTGGGCTGTGGAAGAAAAACTGTTTTTT,CASSGSWAVEEKLFF
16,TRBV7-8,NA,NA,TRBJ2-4,TGTGCCAGCAGCTTAGGATTGGGGCCACCAACTAACATTCAGTACTTC,CASSLGLGPPTNIQYF
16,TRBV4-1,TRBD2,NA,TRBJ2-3,TGCGCCAGCAGCCCCTCCGGGACTAGCGGCACAGATACGCAGTATTTT,CASSPSGTSGTDTQYF
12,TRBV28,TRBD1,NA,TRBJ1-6,TGTGCCAGCGGGACAGTGTATTCACCCCTCCACTTT,CASGTVYSPLHF
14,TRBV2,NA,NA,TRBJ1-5,TGTGCCAGCAGTGAGAGCAGGGTTGATCAGCCCCAGCATTTT,CASSESRVDQPQHF
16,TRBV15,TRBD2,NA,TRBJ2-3,TGTGCCACCAGCCTAGCGGGAGGGCTCAACACAGATACGCAGTATTTT,CATSLAGGLNTDTQYF
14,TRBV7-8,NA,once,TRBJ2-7,TGTGCCAGCAGCTTGAACGGGGATCCCTACGAGCAGTACTTC,CASSLNGDPYEQYF
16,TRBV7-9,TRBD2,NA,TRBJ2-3,TGTGCCAGCAGCCCGTTAGCGGGAGGTGGGACAGATACGCAGTATTTT,CASSPLAGGGTDTQYF
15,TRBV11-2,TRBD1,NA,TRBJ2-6,TGTGCCAGCAGGGGGACAGGGACCGGGGCCAACGTCCTGACTTTC,CASRGTGTGANVLTF
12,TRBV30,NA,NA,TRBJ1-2,TGTGCCTGGTCCGGAGTGGTCTATGGCTACACCTTC,CAWSGVVYGYTF
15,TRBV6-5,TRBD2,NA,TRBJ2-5,TGTGCCAGCTCTCAGAACGGGAGGGCCGTGGAGACCCAGTACTTC,CASSQNGRAVETQYF
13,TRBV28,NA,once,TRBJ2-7,TGTGCCAGCAGTTTAATGGCTCCCAACGAGCAGTACTTC,CASSLMAPNEQYF
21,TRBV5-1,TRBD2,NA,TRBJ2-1,TGCGCCAGCAGCAAAAACTCGGGACTAGCGGGAGGAATGGTATCCTACAATGAGCAGTTCTTC,CASSKNSGLAGGMVSYNEQFF
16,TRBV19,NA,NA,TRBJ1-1,TGTGCCAGTAGTATACTTTCGGGACGCCAGAACACTGAAGCTTTCTTT,CASSILSGRQNTEAFF
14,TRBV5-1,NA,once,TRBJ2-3,TGCGCCAGCAGCTTGGCCAACGGGCAAGATACGCAGTATTTT,CASSLANGQDTQYF
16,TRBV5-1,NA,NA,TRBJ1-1,TGCGCCAGCAGTAAAGGACAGAGTTCCCTGAACACTGAAGCTTTCTTT,CASSKGQSSLNTEAFF
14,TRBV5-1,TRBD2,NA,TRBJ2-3,TGCGCCAGCTCCGGGACGGGAGGGGCAGATACGCAGTATTTT,CASSGTGGADTQYF
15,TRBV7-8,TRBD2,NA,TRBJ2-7,TGTGCCAGCAGCTTAGCACTAGCGGAGTACTACGAGCAGTACTTC,CASSLALAEYYEQYF
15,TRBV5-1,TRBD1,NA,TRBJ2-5,TGCGCCAGCAGCTTGCGGACAGGGGCCCAAGAGACCCAGTACTTC,CASSLRTGAQETQYF
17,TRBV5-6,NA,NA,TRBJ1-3,TGTGCCAGCAGTGTAATCGAAGCCGGGACCTCCGGAAACACCATATATTTT,CASSVIEAGTSGNTIYF